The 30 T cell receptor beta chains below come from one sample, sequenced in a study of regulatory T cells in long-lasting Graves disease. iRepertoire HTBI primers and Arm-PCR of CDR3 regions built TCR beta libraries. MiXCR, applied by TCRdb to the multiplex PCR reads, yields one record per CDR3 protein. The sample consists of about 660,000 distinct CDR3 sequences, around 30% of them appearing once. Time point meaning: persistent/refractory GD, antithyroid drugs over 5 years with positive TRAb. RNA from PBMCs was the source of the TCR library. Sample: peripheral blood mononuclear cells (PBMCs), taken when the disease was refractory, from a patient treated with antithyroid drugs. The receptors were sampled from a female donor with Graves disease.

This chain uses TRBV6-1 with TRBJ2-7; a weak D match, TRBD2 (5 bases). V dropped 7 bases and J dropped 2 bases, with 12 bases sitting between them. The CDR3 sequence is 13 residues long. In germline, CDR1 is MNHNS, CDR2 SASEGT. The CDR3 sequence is CASTRGGPYEQYF. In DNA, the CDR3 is TGTGCCAGCACTCGTGGAGGCCCCTACGAGCAGTACTTC.

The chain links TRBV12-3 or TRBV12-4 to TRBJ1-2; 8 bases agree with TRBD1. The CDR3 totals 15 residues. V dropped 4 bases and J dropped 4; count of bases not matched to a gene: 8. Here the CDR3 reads CASSSPDRAGYGYTF. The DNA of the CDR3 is TGTGCCAGCAGTTCCCCGGACAGGGCGGGCTATGGCTACACCTTC.

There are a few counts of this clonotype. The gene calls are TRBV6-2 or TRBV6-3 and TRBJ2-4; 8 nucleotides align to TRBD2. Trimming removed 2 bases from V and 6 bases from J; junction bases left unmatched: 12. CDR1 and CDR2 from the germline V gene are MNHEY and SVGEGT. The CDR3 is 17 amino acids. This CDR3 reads CASSYLLLADPGNIQYF. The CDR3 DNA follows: TGTGCCAGCAGTTACCTACTACTAGCGGATCCAGGAAACATTCAGTACTTC.

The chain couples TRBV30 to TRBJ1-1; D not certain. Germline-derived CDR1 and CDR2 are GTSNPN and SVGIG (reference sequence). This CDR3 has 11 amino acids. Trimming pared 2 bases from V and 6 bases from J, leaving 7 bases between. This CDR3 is CAWSPLSEAFF. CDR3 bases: TGTGCCTGGAGTCCCCTGTCTGAAGCTTTCTTT.

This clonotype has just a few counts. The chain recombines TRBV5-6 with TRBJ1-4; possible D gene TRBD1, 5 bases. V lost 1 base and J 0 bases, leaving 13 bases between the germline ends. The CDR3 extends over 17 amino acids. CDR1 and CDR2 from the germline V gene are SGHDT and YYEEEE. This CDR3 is CASSLQGRITTNEKLFF. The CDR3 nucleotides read TGTGCCAGCAGCTTGCAGGGAAGGATAACAACTAATGAAAAACTGTTTTTT.

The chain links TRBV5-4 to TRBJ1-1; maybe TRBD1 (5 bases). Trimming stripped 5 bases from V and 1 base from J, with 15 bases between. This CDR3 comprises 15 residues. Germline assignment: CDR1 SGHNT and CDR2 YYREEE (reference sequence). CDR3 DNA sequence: TGTGCCAGCAGGGTTCCGGGGGGGGAGAACACTGAAGCTTTCTTT. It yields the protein CASRVPGGENTEAFF.

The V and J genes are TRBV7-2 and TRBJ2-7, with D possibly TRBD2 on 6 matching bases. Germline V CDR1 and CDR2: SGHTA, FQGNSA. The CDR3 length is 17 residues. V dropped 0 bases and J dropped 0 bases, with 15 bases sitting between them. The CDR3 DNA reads TGTGCCAGCAGCTTAGCGGTCGGGGGTTTGAGCTCCTACGAGCAGTACTTC. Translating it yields CASSLAVGGLSSYEQYF.

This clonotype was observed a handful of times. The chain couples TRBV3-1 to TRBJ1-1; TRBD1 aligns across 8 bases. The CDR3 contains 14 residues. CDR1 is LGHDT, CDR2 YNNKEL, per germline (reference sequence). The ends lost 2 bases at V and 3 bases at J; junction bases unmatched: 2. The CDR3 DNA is TGTGCCAGCAGCCAATGGGGACAGGACACTGAAGCTTTCTTT. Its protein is CASSQWGQDTEAFF.

The CDR3 sequence is CASSLGQYSTEAFF. In DNA, the CDR3 is TGTGCCAGCAGTTTGGGCCAATATTCCACTGAAGCTTTCTTT. The chain uses TRBV27 and TRBJ1-1; no firm D call. The CDR3 spans 14 residues. Germline CDR1 reads MNHEY; CDR2 reads SMNVEV (reference sequence). The V gene lost 3 bases and the J gene lost 4 bases, with 12 bases spanning the gap.

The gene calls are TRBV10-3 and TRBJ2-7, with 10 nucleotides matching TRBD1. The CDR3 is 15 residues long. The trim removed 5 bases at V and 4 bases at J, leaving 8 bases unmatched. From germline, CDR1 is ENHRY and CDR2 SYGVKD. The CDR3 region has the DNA TGTGCCATCAGTATGGACAGGGGGGACAGTTACGAGCAGTACTTC. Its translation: CAISMDRGDSYEQYF.

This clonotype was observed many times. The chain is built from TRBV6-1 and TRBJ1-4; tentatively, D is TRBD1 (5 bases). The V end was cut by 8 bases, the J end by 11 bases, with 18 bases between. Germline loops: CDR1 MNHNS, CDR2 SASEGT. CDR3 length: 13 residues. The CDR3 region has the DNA TGTGCCAGCGCCTCCTCGGGGCAGGCGAAACTGTTTTTT. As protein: CASASSGQAKLFF.

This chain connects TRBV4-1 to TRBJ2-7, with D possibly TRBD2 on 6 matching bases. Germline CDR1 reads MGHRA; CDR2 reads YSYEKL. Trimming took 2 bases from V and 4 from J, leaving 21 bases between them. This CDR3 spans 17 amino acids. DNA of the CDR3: TGCGCCAGCAGCCAATTAGTTACTCCCGGGAGTGGGTACGAGCAGTACTTC. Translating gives CASSQLVTPGSGYEQYF.

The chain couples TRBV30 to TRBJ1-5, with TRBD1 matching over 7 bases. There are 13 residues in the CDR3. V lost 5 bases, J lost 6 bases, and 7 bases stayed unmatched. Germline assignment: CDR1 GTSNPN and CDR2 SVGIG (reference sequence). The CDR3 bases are TGTGCCTGGCAACGACAGGGAGGTCAGCCCCAGCATTTT. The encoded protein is CAWQRQGGQPQHF. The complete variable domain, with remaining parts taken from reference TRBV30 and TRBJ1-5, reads SQTIHQWPATLVQPVGSPLSLECTVEGTSNPNLYWYRQAAGRGLQLLFYSVGIGQISSEVPQNLSASRPQDRQFILSSKKLLLSDSGFYLCAWQRQGGQPQHFGDGTRLSIL.

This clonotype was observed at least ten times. The CDR3 loop is CASSRGLGNGYTF. DNA of the CDR3: TGTGCCAGCAGCCGGGGACTGGGGAATGGCTACACCTTC. This sequence joins TRBV6-1 and TRBJ1-2; a weak D match, TRBD1 (5 bases). CDR3 length: 13 amino acids. The V gene's germline CDR1 is MNHNS and CDR2 SASEGT. Trimming stripped 6 bases from V and 6 bases from J, with 14 bases between.

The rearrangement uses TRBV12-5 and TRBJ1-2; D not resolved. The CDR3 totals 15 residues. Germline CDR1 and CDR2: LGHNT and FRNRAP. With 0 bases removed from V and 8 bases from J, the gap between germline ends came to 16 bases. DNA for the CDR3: TGTGCTAGTGGTTTGGTAACGAGTGGAGGGAGCGGCTACACCTTC. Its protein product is CASGLVTSGGSGYTF.

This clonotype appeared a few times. The CDR3 sequence: CASRGPSEQYF. The CDR3 DNA follows: TGTGCCAGCAGGGGACCATCCGAGCAGTACTTC. The rearrangement uses TRBV28 and TRBJ2-7; D assignment may be TRBD1 or TRBD2 (5 bases each). Between the trimmed V and J ends, which lost 6 bases and 6 bases, there was a span of 9 bases. This CDR3 is built from 11 residues. The germline CDR1 and CDR2 sequences are MDHEN and SYDVKM.

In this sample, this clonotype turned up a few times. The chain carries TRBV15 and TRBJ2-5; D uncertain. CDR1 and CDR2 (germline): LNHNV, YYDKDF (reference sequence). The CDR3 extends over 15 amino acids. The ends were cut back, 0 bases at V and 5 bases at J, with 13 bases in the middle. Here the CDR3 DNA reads TGTGCCACCAGCAGAGATGAGGACCGCGTGGAGACCCAGTACTTC. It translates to CATSRDEDRVETQYF. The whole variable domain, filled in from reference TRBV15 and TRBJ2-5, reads DAMVIQNPRYQVTQFGKPVTLSCSQTLNHNVMYWYQQKSSQAPKLLFHYYDKDFNNEADTPDNFQSRRPNTSFCFLDIRSPGLGDTAMYLCATSRDEDRVETQYFGPGTRLLVL.

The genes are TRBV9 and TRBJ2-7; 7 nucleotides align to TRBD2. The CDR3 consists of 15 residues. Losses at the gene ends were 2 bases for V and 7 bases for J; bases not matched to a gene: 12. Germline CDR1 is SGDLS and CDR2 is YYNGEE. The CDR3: CASSVLSAGEGEQYF. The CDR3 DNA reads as TGTGCCAGCAGCGTGTTGTCGGCGGGAGAGGGGGAGCAGTACTTC.

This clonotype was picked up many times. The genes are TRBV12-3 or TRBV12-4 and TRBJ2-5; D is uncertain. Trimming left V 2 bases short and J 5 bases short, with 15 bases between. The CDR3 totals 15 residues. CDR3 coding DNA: TGTGCCAGCAGTTTATCGGCGGTGGTGGGGGAGACCCAGTACTTC. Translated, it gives CASSLSAVVGETQYF.

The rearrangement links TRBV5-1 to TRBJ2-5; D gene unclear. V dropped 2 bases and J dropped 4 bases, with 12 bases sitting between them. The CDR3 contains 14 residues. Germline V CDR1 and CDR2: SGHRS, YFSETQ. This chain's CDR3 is CASSFSRRPETQYF. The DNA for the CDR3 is TGCGCCAGCAGCTTTTCAAGGCGCCCAGAGACCCAGTACTTC.

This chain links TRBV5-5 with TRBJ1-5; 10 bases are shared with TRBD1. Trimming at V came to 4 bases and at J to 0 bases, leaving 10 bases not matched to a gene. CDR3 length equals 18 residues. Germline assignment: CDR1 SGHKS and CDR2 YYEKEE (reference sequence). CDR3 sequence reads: CASSARDRGAYSNQPQHF. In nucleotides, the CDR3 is TGTGCCAGCAGCGCTCGGGACAGGGGAGCTTATAGCAATCAGCCCCAGCATTTT. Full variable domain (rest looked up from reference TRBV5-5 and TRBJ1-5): DAGVTQSPTHLIKTRGQQVTLRCSPISGHKSVSWYQQVLGQGPQFIFQYYEKEERGRGNFPDRFSARQFPNYSSELNVNALLLGDSALYLCASSARDRGAYSNQPQHFGDGTRLSIL.

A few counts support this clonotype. DNA of the CDR3: TGCGCCAGCAGTGAGTCTTTCTCCGGGGAGCTGTTTTTT. Translation gives CASSESFSGELFF. This sequence joins TRBV10-1 and TRBJ2-2, with no clear D. CDR1 is WNHNN, CDR2 SYGVQD, per germline (reference sequence). V was pared by 0 bases and J by 6 bases, with 5 bases between. This CDR3 has 13 amino acids.

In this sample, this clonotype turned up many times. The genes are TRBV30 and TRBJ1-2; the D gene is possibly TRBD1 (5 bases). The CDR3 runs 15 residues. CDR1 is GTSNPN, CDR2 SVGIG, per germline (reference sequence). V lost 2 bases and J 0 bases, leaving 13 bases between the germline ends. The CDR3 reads CAWSNPQGANYGYTF. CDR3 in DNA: TGTGCCTGGAGTAATCCCCAGGGAGCTAACTATGGCTACACCTTC.

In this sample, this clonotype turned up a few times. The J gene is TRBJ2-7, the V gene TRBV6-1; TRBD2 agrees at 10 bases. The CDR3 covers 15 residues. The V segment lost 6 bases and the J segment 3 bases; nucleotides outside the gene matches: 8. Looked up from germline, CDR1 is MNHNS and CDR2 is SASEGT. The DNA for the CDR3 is TGTGCCAGCAGCCCATGGGCTAGCGGGGGCTACGAGCAGTACTTC. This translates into CASSPWASGGYEQYF.

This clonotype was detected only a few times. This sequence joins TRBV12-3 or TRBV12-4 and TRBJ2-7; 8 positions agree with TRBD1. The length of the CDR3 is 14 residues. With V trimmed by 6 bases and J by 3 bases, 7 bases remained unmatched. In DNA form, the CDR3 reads TGTGCCAGCAGGAAAACCGGGACAGGCTACGAGCAGTACTTC. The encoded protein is CASRKTGTGYEQYF.

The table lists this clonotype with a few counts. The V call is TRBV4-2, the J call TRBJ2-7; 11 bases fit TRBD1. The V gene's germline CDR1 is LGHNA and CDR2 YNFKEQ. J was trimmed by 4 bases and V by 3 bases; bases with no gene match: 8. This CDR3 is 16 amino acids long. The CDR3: CASSHASGQGAYEQYF. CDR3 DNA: TGTGCCAGCAGCCACGCTTCCGGACAGGGGGCTTACGAGCAGTACTTC.

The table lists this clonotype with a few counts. The CDR3 nucleotides are TGCAGCGCCACCCAAGCTAACTATGGCTACACCTTC. Its protein product is CSATQANYGYTF. The chain couples TRBV29-1 to TRBJ1-2; D ambiguous. From germline, CDR1 is SQVTM and CDR2 ANQGSEA. Trimming removed 7 bases from V and 0 bases from J, with 9 bases in between. CDR3 length: 12 amino acids.

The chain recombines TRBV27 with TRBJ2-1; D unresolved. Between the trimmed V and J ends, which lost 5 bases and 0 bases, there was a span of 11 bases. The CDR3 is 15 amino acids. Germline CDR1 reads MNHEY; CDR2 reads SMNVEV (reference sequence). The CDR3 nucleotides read TGTGCCAGCAGTAGAGGCCCTGGCTCCTACAATGAGCAGTTCTTC. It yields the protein CASSRGPGSYNEQFF.

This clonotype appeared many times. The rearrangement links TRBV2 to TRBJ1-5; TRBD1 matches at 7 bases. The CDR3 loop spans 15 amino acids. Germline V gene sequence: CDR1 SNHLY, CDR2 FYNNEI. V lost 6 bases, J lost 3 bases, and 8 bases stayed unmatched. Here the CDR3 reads CASSRDRAINQPQHF. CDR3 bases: TGTGCCAGCAGCAGAGACAGGGCAATCAATCAGCCCCAGCATTTT.

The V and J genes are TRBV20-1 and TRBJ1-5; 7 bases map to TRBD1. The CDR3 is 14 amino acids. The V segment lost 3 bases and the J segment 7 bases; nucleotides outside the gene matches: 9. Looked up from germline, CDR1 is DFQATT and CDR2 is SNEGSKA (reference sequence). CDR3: CSASLQGVRQPQHF. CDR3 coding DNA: TGCAGTGCTAGTCTCCAGGGGGTGAGGCAGCCCCAGCATTTT.